These T cell receptor beta chains were read from a single sample in a study of glioma-infiltrating T cells. TCRdb used MiXCR to reprocess the multiplex PCR reads, holding one entry per CDR3 protein. The table includes approximately 40,000 distinct CDR3 sequences, about 22% detected once. Sequenced input: glioma tissue, nonneoplastic brain tissue, or PBMCs (not recorded which). All receptors come from a human donor with low-grade glioma or glioblastoma, undergoing nonglioma brain surgery, or in good health (not recorded which). CDR3s leave out the opening cysteine and the closing phenylalanine or tryptophan.

j_call	v_call	cdr3_aa
TRBJ2-1	TRBV20-1	SARIGSRGYNEQF
TRBJ1-6	TRBV6-1	ASRLPGQGGSPLH
TRBJ2-7	TRBV29-1	SATMRGAYYEQY
TRBJ1-1	TRBV5-6	ASSQRQSPLSAEAF
TRBJ2-7	TRBV4-2	ASSKTQGRERY
TRBJ2-2	TRBV7-6	ASSPGQGALTGELF
TRBJ2-1	TRBV12-3/TRBV12-4	ASSFGTSKYNEQF
TRBJ1-2	TRBV20-1	SARDSGNGYT
TRBJ2-1	TRBV2	ASSRSAGTGNEQF
TRBJ1-3	TRBV6-2/TRBV6-3	ASGTQRQLGNTIY
TRBJ2-5	TRBV20-1	SARDGGRQETQY
TRBJ2-2	TRBV12-3/TRBV12-4	ASSWDRGAGELF
TRBJ2-3	TRBV28	ASSLQGVTDTQY
TRBJ1-6	TRBV2	ASSYDQSTLH
TRBJ1-2	TRBV10-3	AISDGDTPYGYT
TRBJ2-6	TRBV12-3/TRBV12-4	ASSLAGANVLT
TRBJ1-4	TRBV18	ASSHTGDITVNEKLF
TRBJ2-1	TRBV4-1	ASSQVTSGDNEQF
TRBJ1-4	TRBV5-1	ASSYGTDGREKLF
TRBJ2-1	TRBV19	ASTSAGPNEQF
TRBJ2-1	TRBV20-1	SASASQYSFYNEQF